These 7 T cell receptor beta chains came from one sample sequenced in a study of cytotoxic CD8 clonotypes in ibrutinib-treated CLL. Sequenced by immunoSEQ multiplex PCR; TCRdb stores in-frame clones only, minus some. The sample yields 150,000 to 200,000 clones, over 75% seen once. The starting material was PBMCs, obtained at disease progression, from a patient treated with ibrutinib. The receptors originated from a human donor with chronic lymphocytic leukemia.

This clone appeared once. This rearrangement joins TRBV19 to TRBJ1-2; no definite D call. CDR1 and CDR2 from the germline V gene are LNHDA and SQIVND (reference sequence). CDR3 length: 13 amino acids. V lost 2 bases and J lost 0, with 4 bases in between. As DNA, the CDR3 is TGTGCCAGTAGTATATGGACTAACTATGGCTACACCTTC. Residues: CASSIWTNYGYTF.

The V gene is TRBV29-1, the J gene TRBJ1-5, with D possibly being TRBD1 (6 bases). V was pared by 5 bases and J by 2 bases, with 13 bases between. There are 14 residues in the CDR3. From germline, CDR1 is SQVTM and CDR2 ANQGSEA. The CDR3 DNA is TGCAGCGTTCAACAGGGTTTCGGCAATCAGCCCCAGCATTTT. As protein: CSVQQGFGNQPQHF.

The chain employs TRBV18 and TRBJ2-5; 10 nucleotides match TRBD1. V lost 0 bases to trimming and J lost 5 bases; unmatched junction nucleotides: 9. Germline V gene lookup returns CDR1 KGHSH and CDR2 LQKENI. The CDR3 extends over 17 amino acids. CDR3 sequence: CASSPPNRGQGPETQYF. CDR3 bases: TGTGCCAGCTCACCACCGAACCGGGGACAGGGGCCGGAGACCCAGTACTTC.

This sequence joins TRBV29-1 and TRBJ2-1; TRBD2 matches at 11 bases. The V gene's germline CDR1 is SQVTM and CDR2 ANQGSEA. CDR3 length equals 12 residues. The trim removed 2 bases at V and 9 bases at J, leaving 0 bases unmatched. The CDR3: CSVETSGSEQFF. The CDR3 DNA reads TGCAGCGTTGAAACTAGCGGGAGTGAGCAGTTCTTC.

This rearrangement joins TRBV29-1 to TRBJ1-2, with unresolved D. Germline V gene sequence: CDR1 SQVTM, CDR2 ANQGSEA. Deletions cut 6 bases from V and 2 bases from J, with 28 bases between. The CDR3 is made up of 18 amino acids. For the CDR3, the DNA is TGCAGCGTCGGAACCTCTCTCACGGGTTTTTGGTTAAACTATGGCTACACCTTC. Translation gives CSVGTSLTGFWLNYGYTF.

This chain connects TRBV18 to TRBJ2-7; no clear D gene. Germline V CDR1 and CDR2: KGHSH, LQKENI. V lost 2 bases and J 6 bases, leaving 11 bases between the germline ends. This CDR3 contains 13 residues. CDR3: CASSPNDFGEQYF. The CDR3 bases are TGTGCCAGCTCACCAAACGACTTCGGCGAGCAGTACTTC.

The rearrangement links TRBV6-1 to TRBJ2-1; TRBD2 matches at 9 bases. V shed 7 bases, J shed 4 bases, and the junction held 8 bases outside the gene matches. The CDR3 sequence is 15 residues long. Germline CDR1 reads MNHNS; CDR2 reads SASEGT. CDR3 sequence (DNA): TGTGCCAGCAAACGGACTAGCGCAACGTACAATGAGCAGTTCTTC. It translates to CASKRTSATYNEQFF.